Below are 24 T cell receptor beta chains sequenced from a single sample in a study of human T cells and chemical hapten exposure. As for time point: patch test 1, 2 weeks after DPC sensitization. The sample's treatment: therapeutic diphenylcyclopropenone sensitization with weekly scalp DPC. The template was total RNA from unfractionated whole blood. TCRdb used MiXCR to reprocess the RACE reads, holding one entry per CDR3 protein. Of tens of thousands of distinct CDR3 sequences in the sample, around 10% were seen once. The sample in question was whole blood, obtained in connection with sensitization to the hapten diphenylcyclopropenone (DPC). Receptors were obtained from a woman in her forties with alopecia areata. Some clones in this sample may be carry-over from other donors' samples.

This clonotype occurred many times. The V gene is TRBV4-1, the J gene TRBJ1-2; D is unclear. V gave up 1 base and J gave up 4 bases, with 19 bases separating them. This CDR3 is 17 amino acids long. Germline loops: CDR1 MGHRA, CDR2 YSYEKL. The CDR3 spells CASSQVLSGIIIYGYTF. The CDR3, as DNA: TGCGCCAGCAGCCAAGTTCTGTCGGGCATAATAATCTATGGCTACACCTTC.

The sample holds a few counts of this clonotype. The gene calls are TRBV3-1 and TRBJ2-6; D is unclear. The CDR3 has 19 residues. The V end was cut by 3 bases, the J end by 0 bases, with 18 bases between. Germline CDR1 and CDR2: LGHDT and YNNKEL (reference sequence). As DNA, the CDR3 is TGTGCCAGCAGCCATCCTTTTGAGGCCAGTCACTCTGGGGCCAACGTCCTGACTTTC. It is translated as CASSHPFEASHSGANVLTF. The variable domain in full, with the rest retrieved from reference TRBV3-1 and TRBJ2-6, is DTAVSQTPKYLVTQMGNDKSIKCEQNLGHDTMYWYKQDSKKFLKIMFSYNNKELIINETVPNRFSPKSPDKAHLNLHINSLELGDSAVYFCASSHPFEASHSGANVLTFGAGSRLTVL.

In its sample, this clonotype was seen a few times. Written as DNA, the CDR3 is TGCAGCGTTGGGCGGGAGGGGTTCTACGAGCAGTACTTC. The encoded protein is CSVGREGFYEQYF. This chain joins TRBV29-1 and TRBJ2-7; the match to TRBD2 covers 9 bases. The CDR3 sequence is 13 residues long. CDR1 and CDR2 (germline): SQVTM, ANQGSEA. Trimming took 4 bases from V and 3 from J; bases not matched to a gene: 4.

Ten or more counts support this clonotype. This chain connects TRBV5-1 to TRBJ1-1; D remains ambiguous. The germline V gene encodes CDR1 SGHRS and CDR2 YFSETQ. Between the trimmed V and J ends, which lost 2 bases and 1 base, there was a span of 9 bases. The CDR3 covers 14 residues. As DNA, the CDR3 is TGCGCCAGCAGCTTCGGCAGGCAGAACACTGAAGCTTTCTTT. Translated, it gives CASSFGRQNTEAFF.

This clonotype has ten or more counts. The rearrangement links TRBV3-1 to TRBJ2-5, with TRBD2 as a possible D gene (6 bases). CDR1 and CDR2 (germline): LGHDT, YNNKEL (reference sequence). Between the trimmed V and J ends, which lost 4 bases and 4 bases, there was a span of 13 bases. This CDR3 is built from 14 residues. The CDR3 is CASSPTSSRETQYF. The CDR3 bases are TGTGCCAGCAGCCCGACTAGTTCCAGAGAGACCCAGTACTTC.

As concerns this clonotype: This may be a read error, as it is one base from a much larger clone. The chain has TRBV10-3 and TRBJ2-3, with D perhaps TRBD1 or TRBD2 (6 bases each). V gave up 2 bases and J gave up 4 bases, with 13 bases separating them. This CDR3 contains 15 residues. CDR1 ENHRY and CDR2 SYGVKD come from the germline V gene. In DNA form, the CDR3 reads TGTGCCATCAGTGAGCCGGGGGACACCGCAGATACGCAGTATTTT. This encodes CAISEPGDTADTQYF.

In this sample, this clonotype turned up a few times. V is TRBV29-1 and J is TRBJ1-1; D is undetermined. CDR3 length: 12 amino acids. Trimming pared 7 bases from V and 4 bases from J, leaving 13 bases between. The germline V gene has CDR1 SQVTM and CDR2 ANQGSEA. The CDR3 sequence is CSASGEGTEAFF. The CDR3 nucleotides read TGCAGCGCATCTGGAGAGGGCACTGAAGCTTTCTTT.

The rearrangement links TRBV10-3 to TRBJ1-1, with D possibly matching TRBD1 (5 bases). This CDR3 comprises 14 residues. From germline, CDR1 is ENHRY and CDR2 SYGVKD. V was cut by 0 bases and J by 1 base, with 6 bases left in between. The CDR3 region has the DNA TGTGCCATCAGTGAGTCAGGGGCGAACACTGAAGCTTTCTTT. Its translation is CAISESGANTEAFF.

To note about this clonotype: A much bigger clone sits one base away, suggesting this may be a read error. The rearrangement joins TRBV12-3 or TRBV12-4 to TRBJ1-1, with D perhaps TRBD1 (6 bases). V lost 2 bases to trimming and J lost 4 bases, with 11 bases between them. This CDR3 spans 14 amino acids. The CDR3 bases are TGTGCCAGCAGTTTACGGGGGACAAGCACTGAAGCTTTCTTT. Protein sequence: CASSLRGTSTEAFF.

This clonotype has a count of ten or more. The chain joins TRBV7-9 to TRBJ2-3, with 7 positions matching TRBD2. This CDR3 is built from 16 residues. J was trimmed by 3 bases and V by 2 bases; bases with no gene match: 8. From germline, CDR1 is SEHNR and CDR2 FQNEAQ (reference sequence). As DNA, the CDR3 is TGTGCCAGCAGCTTAAGTACGGGAGGAGGTACAGATACGCAGTATTTT. Residues: CASSLSTGGGTDTQYF.

This clonotype was detected only a few times. The chain uses TRBV7-2 and TRBJ2-5; TRBD2 agrees at 7 bases. V dropped 3 bases and J dropped 3; count of bases not matched to a gene: 4. The CDR3 spans 14 residues. Per the germline V gene, CDR1 is SGHTA and CDR2 is FQGNSA. This CDR3 reads CASSFPGLEETQYF. In DNA, the CDR3 is TGTGCCAGCAGCTTCCCTGGACTAGAAGAGACCCAGTACTTC.

The chain uses TRBV10-3 and TRBJ2-7; D is perhaps TRBD1 or TRBD2 (6 bases each). This CDR3 has 12 residues. V dropped 9 bases and J dropped 6 bases, with 15 bases sitting between them. Germline V gives CDR1 ENHRY, CDR2 SYGVKD. As DNA, the CDR3 is TGTGCCATGGGAGGACAGAGGGGCGAGCAGTACTTC. It encodes CAMGGQRGEQYF.

This clonotype occurred a few times. V and J are TRBV29-1 and TRBJ2-2; D not resolved. The CDR3 sequence is 12 residues long. Per the germline V gene, CDR1 is SQVTM and CDR2 is ANQGSEA. The V end lost 4 bases, the J end lost 5 bases, and 8 bases lay between the germline ends. Here the CDR3 reads CSVGVPTGELFF. CDR3 sequence (DNA): TGCAGCGTTGGGGTCCCAACCGGGGAGCTGTTTTTT.

This clonotype was recorded many times. The chain employs TRBV20-1 and TRBJ2-5; D unclear. Germline V gene lookup returns CDR1 DFQATT and CDR2 SNEGSKA (reference sequence). CDR3 length: 11 amino acids. The V gene lost 5 bases and the J gene lost 4 bases, with 8 bases spanning the gap. The CDR3 sequence: CSALHGETQYF. CDR3 DNA: TGCAGTGCTCTCCACGGAGAGACCCAGTACTTC.

This clonotype occurred many times. This chain uses TRBV19 with TRBJ1-5; D is possibly TRBD1 (6 bases). This CDR3 contains 16 residues. Germline V gene lookup returns CDR1 LNHDA and CDR2 SQIVND (reference sequence). V was cut by 3 bases and J by 3 bases, with 15 bases left in between. In DNA form, the CDR3 reads TGTGCCAGTAGTATCGCCACAGGGTGGGTCAATCAGCCCCAGCATTTT. Protein: CASSIATGWVNQPQHF.

V and J are TRBV6-1 and TRBJ1-1, with a weak D call TRBD1 (5 bases). This CDR3 has 13 residues. Trimming took 8 bases from V and 4 from J, leaving 14 bases between them. CDR1 and CDR2 (germline): MNHNS, SASEGT. CDR3 amino acids: CASEWGPGTEAFF. CDR3 in DNA: TGTGCCAGCGAGTGGGGACCCGGCACTGAAGCTTTCTTT.

This clonotype occurred a few times. The chain joins TRBV7-3 to TRBJ2-3; no clear D. The V and J ends lost 1 base and 2 bases respectively, with 10 bases between them. Per the germline V gene, CDR1 is SGHTA and CDR2 is FQGTGA. The CDR3 contains 15 residues. CDR3 sequence: CASSLSTEYTDTQYF. CDR3 in DNA: TGTGCCAGCAGCTTAAGTACGGAGTACACAGATACGCAGTATTTT.

This clonotype was seen at least ten times. The chain employs TRBV5-1 and TRBJ1-1; D may be TRBD1 (5 bases). This CDR3 contains 14 residues. The V and J ends lost 4 bases and 1 base respectively, with 11 bases between them. CDR1 SGHRS and CDR2 YFSETQ come from the germline V gene. This CDR3 reads CASSPQTGNTEAFF. The DNA of the CDR3 is TGCGCCAGCAGCCCCCAAACAGGGAACACTGAAGCTTTCTTT.

The genes are TRBV28 and TRBJ2-1; D may match TRBD1 or TRBD2 (6 bases each). The CDR3 is 15 residues long. CDR1 MDHEN and CDR2 SYDVKM come from the germline V gene. V was cut by 0 bases and J by 8 bases, with 14 bases left in between. The CDR3 region is CASSLWGGVVDEQFF. The DNA of the CDR3 is TGTGCCAGCAGTTTATGGGGGGGCGTGGTGGATGAGCAGTTCTTC.

The chain has TRBV28 and TRBJ1-1; D may be TRBD1 (5 bases). Germline CDR1 MDHEN, CDR2 SYDVKM. The length of the CDR3 is 16 residues. With 3 bases removed from V and 5 bases from J, the gap between germline ends came to 19 bases. CDR3 DNA: TGTGCCAGCAGTTTTTTACGGTGGGGGGAGTGGACTGAAGCTTTCTTT. Translated, it gives CASSFLRWGEWTEAFF.

This clonotype was counted ten times or more. This chain joins TRBV20-1 and TRBJ2-3; no definite D call. In germline, CDR1 is DFQATT, CDR2 SNEGSKA (reference sequence). The V end was cut by 0 bases, the J end by 1 base, with 11 bases between. The CDR3 is made up of 15 amino acids. CDR3 sequence (DNA): TGCAGTGCTAGAGATGTAGACGTGGGCACAGATACGCAGTATTTT. Its protein product is CSARDVDVGTDTQYF.

V and J are TRBV14 and TRBJ2-5; D unresolved. Germline lookup yields CDR1 SGHDN and CDR2 FVKESK. The CDR3 consists of 15 residues. The germline V and J ends were trimmed by 0 bases and 5 bases, with 13 bases remaining between them. This CDR3 is CASSQDFGPAETQYF. In nucleotides, the CDR3 is TGTGCCAGCAGCCAAGATTTCGGCCCAGCGGAGACCCAGTACTTC.

The CDR3, as DNA: TGTGCCAGCAGCACCACGACAGGTTCCTATGGCTACACCTTC. Protein sequence: CASSTTTGSYGYTF. The chain has TRBV7-2 and TRBJ1-2, with D tentatively TRBD1 (6 bases). The V gene lost 5 bases and the J gene lost 4 bases, with 14 bases spanning the gap. Germline-derived CDR1 and CDR2 are SGHTA and FQGNSA. The CDR3 runs to 14 residues.

This clonotype occurred many times. The chain carries TRBV2 and TRBJ1-5, with D perhaps matching TRBD1 (6 bases). This CDR3 contains 14 residues. CDR1 is SNHLY and CDR2 is FYNNEI in the germline V gene. V lost 9 bases and J 1 base, leaving 13 bases between the germline ends. The CDR3 DNA reads TGTGCCAGTTCAGGGGAAGGGAGCAATCAGCCCCAGCATTTT. Translating gives CASSGEGSNQPQHF.